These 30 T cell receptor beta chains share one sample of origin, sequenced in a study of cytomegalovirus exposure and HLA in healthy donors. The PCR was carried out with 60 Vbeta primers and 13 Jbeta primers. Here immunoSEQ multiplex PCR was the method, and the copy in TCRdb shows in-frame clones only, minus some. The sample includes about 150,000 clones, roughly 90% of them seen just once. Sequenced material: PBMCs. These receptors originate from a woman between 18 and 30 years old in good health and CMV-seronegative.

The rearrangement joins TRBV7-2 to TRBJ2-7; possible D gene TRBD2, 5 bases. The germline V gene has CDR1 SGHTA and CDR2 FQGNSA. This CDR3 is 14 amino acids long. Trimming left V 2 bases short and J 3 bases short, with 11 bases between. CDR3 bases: TGTGCCAGCAGCTTAAATATAGCGATCTACGAGCAGTACTTC. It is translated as CASSLNIAIYEQYF.

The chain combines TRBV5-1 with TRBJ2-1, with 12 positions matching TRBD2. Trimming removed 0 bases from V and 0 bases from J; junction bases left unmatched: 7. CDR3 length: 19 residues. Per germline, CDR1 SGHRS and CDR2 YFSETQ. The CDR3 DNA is TGCGCCAGCAGCTTGGTTAGACTAGCGGGAGTAAGCTCCTACAATGAGCAGTTCTTC. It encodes CASSLVRLAGVSSYNEQFF.

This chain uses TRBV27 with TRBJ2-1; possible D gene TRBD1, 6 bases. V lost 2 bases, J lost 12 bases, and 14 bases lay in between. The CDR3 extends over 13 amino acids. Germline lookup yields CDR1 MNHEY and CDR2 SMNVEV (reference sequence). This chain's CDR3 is CASSLNQGPGQFF. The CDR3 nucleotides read TGTGCCAGCAGTTTAAATCAGGGGCCGGGGCAGTTCTTC.

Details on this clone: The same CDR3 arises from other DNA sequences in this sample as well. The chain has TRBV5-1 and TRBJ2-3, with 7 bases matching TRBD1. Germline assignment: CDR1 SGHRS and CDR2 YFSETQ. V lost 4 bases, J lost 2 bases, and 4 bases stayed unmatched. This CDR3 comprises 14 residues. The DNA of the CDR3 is TGCGCCAGCAGCCTCGGACAGGCCACAGATACGCAGTATTTT. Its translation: CASSLGQATDTQYF.

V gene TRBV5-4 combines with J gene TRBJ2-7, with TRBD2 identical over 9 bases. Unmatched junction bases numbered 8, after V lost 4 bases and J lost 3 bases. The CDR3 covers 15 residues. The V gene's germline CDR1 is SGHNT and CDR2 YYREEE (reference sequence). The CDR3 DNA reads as TGTGCCAGCAGCCGCGGGAGGGCCTCTCTCTACGAGCAGTACTTC. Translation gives CASSRGRASLYEQYF.

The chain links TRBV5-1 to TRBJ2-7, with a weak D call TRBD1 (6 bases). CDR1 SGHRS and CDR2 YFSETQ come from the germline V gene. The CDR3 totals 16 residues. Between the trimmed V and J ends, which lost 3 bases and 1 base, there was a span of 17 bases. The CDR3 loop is CASSSGRTEVSYEQYF. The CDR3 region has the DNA TGCGCCAGCAGCTCGGGGCGGACAGAGGTTTCCTACGAGCAGTACTTC.

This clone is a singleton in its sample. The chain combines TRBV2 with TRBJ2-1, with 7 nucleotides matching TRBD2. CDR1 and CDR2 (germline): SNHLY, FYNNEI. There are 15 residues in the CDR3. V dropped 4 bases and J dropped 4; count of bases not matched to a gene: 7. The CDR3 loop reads CASSASSGGYNEQFF. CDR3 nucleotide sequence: TGTGCCAGCAGTGCCTCTAGCGGAGGTTACAATGAGCAGTTCTTC.

In nucleotides, the CDR3 is TGTGCCACTCAAGGACAGGGTGAAGATACGCAGTATTTT. It encodes CATQGQGEDTQYF. The chain carries TRBV2 and TRBJ2-3; the match to TRBD1 covers 8 bases. This CDR3 spans 13 amino acids. The junction had 8 bases not matched to a gene; V was cut back by 10 bases and J by 5 bases. Per the germline V gene, CDR1 is SNHLY and CDR2 is FYNNEI.

The CDR3, as DNA: TGTGCCAGCAGCTTAGGCGGACAGTACACTGAAGCTTTCTTT. This encodes CASSLGGQYTEAFF. V usage is TRBV7-2 and J usage is TRBJ1-1; perhaps TRBD1 as D (6 bases). Trimming cost V 1 base and J 3 bases, with 9 bases left between them. Germline CDR1 SGHTA, CDR2 FQGNSA. The CDR3 has 14 amino acids.

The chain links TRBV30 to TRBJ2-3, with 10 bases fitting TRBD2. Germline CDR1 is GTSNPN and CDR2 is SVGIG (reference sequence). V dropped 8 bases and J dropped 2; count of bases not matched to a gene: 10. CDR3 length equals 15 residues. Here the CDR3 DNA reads TGTGCCGGCTCAACTAGCGGGGACGTCACAGATACGCAGTATTTT. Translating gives CAGSTSGDVTDTQYF.

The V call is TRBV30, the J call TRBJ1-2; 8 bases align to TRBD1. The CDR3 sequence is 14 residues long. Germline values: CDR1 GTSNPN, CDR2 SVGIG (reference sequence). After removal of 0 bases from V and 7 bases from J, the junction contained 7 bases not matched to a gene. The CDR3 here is CAWSVSPRGLGYTF. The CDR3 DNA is TGTGCCTGGAGTGTAAGTCCCAGGGGGCTTGGCTACACCTTC.

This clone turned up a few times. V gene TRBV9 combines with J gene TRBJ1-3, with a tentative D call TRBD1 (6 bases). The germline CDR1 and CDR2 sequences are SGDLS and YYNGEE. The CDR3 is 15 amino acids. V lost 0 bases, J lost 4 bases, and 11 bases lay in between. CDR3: CASSVEGHEGNTIYF. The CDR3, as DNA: TGTGCCAGCAGCGTAGAGGGACACGAAGGAAACACCATATATTTT.

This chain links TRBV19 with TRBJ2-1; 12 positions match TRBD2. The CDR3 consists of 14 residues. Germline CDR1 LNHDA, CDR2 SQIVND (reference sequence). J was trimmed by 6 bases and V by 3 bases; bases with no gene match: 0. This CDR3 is CASSMTSGGNEQFF. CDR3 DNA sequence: TGTGCCAGTAGTATGACTAGCGGGGGCAATGAGCAGTTCTTC.

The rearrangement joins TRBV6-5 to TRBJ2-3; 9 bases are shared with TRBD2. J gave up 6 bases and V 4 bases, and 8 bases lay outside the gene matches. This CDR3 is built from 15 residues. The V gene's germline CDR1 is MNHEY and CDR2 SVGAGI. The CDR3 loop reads CASSSLSGGYDTQYF. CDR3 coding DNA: TGTGCCAGCAGTTCCCTTAGCGGGGGTTACGATACGCAGTATTTT.

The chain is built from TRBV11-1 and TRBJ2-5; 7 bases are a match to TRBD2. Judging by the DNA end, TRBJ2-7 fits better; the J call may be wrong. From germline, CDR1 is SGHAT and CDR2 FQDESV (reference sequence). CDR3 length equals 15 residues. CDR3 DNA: TGTGCCAGCAGCTTTGTCTCGGGGGGTATTTACGAGCAGTACTTC. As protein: CASSFVSGGIYEQYF.

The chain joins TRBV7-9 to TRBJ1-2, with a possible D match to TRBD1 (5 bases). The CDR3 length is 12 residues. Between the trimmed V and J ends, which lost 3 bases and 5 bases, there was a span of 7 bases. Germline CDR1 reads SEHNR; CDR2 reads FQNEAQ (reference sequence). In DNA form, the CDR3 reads TGTGCCAGCAGCTTGGGGGGGTATGGCTACACCTTC. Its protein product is CASSLGGYGYTF.

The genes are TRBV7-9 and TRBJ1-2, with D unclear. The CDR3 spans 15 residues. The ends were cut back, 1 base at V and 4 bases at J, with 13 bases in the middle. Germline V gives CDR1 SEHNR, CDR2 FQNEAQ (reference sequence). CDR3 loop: CASSLEAAPVYGYTF. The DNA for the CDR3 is TGTGCCAGCAGCTTAGAGGCGGCCCCAGTCTATGGCTACACCTTC.

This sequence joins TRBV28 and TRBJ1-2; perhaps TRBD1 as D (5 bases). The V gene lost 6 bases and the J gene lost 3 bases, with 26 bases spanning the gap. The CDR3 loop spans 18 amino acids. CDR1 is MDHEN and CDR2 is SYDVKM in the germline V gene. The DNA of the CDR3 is TGTGCCAGCAGCCCCCGCGAAGGTTCCTATCCCAGGGACTATGGCTACACCTTC. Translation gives CASSPREGSYPRDYGYTF.

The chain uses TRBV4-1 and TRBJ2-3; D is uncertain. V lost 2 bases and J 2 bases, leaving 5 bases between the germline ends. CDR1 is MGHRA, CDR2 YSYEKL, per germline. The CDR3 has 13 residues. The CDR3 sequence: CASSQSYTDTQYF. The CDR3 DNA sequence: TGCGCCAGCAGCCAAAGCTACACAGATACGCAGTATTTT.

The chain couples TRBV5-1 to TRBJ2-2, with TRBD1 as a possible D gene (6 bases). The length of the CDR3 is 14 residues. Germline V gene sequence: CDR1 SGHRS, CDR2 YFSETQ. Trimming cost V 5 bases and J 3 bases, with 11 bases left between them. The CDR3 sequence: CASRPNRDTGELFF. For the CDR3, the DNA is TGCGCCAGCAGGCCCAACAGGGACACCGGGGAGCTGTTTTTT.

The CDR3 DNA reads as TGTGCCAGCAGTTTGCAGGGATCAGTCTACGAGCAGTACTTC. It encodes CASSLQGSVYEQYF. The V and J genes are TRBV27 and TRBJ2-7; D possibly corresponds to TRBD1 (5 bases). Trimming left V 3 bases short and J 3 bases short, with 12 bases between. The CDR3 runs 14 residues. The germline V gene encodes CDR1 MNHEY and CDR2 SMNVEV (reference sequence).

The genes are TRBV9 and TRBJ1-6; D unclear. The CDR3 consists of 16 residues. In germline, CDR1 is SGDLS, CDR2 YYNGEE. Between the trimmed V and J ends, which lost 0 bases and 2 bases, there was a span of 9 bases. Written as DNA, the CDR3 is TGTGCCAGCAGCGTAGGAACCGGGACCTATAATTCACCCCTCCACTTT. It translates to CASSVGTGTYNSPLHF.

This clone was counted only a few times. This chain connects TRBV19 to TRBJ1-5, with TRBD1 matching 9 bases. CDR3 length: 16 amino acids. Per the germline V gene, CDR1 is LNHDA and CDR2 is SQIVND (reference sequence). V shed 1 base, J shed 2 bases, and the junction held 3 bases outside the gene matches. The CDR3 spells CASSIVWDRGNQPQHF. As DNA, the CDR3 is TGTGCCAGTAGTATAGTGTGGGACAGGGGCAATCAGCCCCAGCATTTT.

The DNA of the CDR3 is TGCGCCAGCAGCGAGGGACAGGCGAAGCAAGAGACCCAGTACTTC. Translated: CASSEGQAKQETQYF. The chain has TRBV5-1 and TRBJ2-5; TRBD1 matches 8 bases. This CDR3 region has 15 residues. J was trimmed by 2 bases and V by 4 bases; bases with no gene match: 7. Germline V gene lookup returns CDR1 SGHRS and CDR2 YFSETQ.

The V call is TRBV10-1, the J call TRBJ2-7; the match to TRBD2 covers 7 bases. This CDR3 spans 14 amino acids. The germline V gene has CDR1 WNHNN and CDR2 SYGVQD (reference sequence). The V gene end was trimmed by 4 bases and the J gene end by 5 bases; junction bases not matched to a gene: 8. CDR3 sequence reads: CASSATSLGHEQYF. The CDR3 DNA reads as TGCGCCAGCAGTGCGACTAGCTTGGGACACGAGCAGTACTTC.

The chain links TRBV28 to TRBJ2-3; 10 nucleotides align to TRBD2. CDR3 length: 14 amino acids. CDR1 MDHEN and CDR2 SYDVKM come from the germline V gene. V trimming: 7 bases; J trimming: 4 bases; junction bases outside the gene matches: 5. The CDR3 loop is CASKTSGTSDTQYF. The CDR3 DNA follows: TGTGCCAGCAAAACTAGCGGGACATCAGATACGCAGTATTTT.

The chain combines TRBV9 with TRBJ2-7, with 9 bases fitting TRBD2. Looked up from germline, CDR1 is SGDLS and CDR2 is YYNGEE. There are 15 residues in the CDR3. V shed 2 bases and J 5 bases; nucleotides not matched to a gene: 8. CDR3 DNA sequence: TGTGCCAGCAGCGTTAGCGGGAGTAGGGTAAACGAGCAGTACTTC. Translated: CASSVSGSRVNEQYF.

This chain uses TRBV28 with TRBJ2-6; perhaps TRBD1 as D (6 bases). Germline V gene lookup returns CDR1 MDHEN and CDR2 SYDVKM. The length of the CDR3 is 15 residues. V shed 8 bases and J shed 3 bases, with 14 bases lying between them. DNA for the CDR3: TGTGCCAGCGACGACAGGTCAAGTGGGGCCAACGTCCTGACTTTC. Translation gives CASDDRSSGANVLTF.

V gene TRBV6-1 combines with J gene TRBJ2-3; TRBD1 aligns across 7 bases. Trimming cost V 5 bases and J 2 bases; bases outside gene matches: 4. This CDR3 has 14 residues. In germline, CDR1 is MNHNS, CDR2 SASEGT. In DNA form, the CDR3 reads TGTGCCAGCAGTCCCGGGACAGCCACAGATACGCAGTATTTT. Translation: CASSPGTATDTQYF.

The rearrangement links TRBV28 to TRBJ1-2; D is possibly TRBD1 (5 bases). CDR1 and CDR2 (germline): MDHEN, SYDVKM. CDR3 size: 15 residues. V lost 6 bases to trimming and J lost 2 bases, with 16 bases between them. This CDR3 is CASSPGLRGNYGYTF. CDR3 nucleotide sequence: TGTGCCAGCAGCCCGGGGCTGCGGGGGAACTATGGCTACACCTTC.